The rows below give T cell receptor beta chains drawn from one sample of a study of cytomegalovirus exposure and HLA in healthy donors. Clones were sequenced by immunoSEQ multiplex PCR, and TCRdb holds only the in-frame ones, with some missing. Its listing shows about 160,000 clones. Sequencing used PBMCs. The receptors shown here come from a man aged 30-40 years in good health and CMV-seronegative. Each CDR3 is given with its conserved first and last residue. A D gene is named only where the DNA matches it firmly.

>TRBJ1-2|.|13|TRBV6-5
TGTGCCAGCAGTTACGGGCAGTCCTATGGCTACACCTTC
CASSYGQSYGYTF
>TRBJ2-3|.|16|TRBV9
TGTGCCAGCAGCGTAACCGGGAGTTATGGCACAGATACGCAGTATTTT
CASSVTGSYGTDTQYF
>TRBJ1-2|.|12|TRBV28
TGTGCCAGCAGTTTGTTTCAGGGTGGCTACACCTTC
CASSLFQGGYTF
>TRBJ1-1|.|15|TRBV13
TGTGCCAGCAGGGGAGCACTTTCGTGGAGCACTGAAGCTTTCTTT
CASRGALSWSTEAFF
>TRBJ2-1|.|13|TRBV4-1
TGCGCCAGCAGTATCCGGGGTTACAATGAGCAGTTCTTC
CASSIRGYNEQFF
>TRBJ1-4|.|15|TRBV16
TGTGCCAGCAGCCAATACCCATCCAGGGATGAAAAACTGTTTTTT
CASSQYPSRDEKLFF
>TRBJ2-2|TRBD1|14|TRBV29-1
TGCAGCGGGGGACAGGGAAAAGGCACCGGGGAGCTGTTTTTT
CSGGQGKGTGELFF
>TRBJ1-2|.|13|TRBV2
TGTGCCAGCAGTGCCGAGGGATCGTACGGCTACACCTTC
CASSAEGSYGYTF
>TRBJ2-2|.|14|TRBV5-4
TGTGCCAGCAGGCTGGACAGCGGTGCCGGGGAGCCGTTTTTT
CASRLDSGAGEPFF
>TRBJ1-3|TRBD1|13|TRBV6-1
TGTGCCAGCAGCTCGACAGGGCGAAACACCATATATTTT
CASSSTGRNTIYF
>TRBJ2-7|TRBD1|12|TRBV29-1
TGCAGCGCCGGACAGGGGTTCTACGAGCAGTACTTC
CSAGQGFYEQYF
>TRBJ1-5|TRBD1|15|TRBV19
TGTGCCAGTAGTATACCCCGCGGACAGGATCAGCCCCAGCATTTT
CASSIPRGQDQPQHF
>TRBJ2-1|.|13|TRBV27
TGTGCCAGCAGTTTATGGAGGCGCAATGAGCAGTTCTTC
CASSLWRRNEQFF
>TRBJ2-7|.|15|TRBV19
TGTGCCAGTAGCCTCAGGGCCAATCCTTCCTACGAGCAGTACTTC
CASSLRANPSYEQYF
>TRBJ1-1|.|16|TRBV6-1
TGTGCCAGCAGTGAAAGTCTGTGGCAGGGGAACACTGAAGCTTTCTTT
CASSESLWQGNTEAFF
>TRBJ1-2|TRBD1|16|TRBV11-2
TGTGCCAGCAGCTTAGATCCTCGCGGGACAGCCTATGGCTACACCTTC
CASSLDPRGTAYGYTF
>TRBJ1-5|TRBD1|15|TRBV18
TGTGCCAGCTCACCTGGACAGGTCTTGGAACAGCCCCAGCATTTT
CASSPGQVLEQPQHF
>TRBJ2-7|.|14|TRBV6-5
TGTGCCAGCAGTTACGGGACACACTCCTACGAGCAGTACTTC
CASSYGTHSYEQYF
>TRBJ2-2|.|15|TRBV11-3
TGTGCCAGCAGCTTAATTGGCGGGGATACCGGGGAGCTGTTTTTT
CASSLIGGDTGELFF
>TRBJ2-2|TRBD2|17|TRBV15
TGTGCCACCAGCAGACGGGCAGCGGGGGGAAACACCGGGGAGCTGTTTTTT
CATSRRAAGGNTGELFF
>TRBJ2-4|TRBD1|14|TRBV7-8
TGTGCCAGCAGCTTAGAGGGGGCTCAAAACATTCAGTACTTC
CASSLEGAQNIQYF
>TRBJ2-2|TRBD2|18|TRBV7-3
TGTGCCAGCAGCTTACTATTAGCGGGAGGACCGAACACCGGGGAGCTGTTTTTT
CASSLLLAGGPNTGELFF
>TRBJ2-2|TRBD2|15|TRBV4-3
TGCGCCAGCAGCCTTAGCGGGAGGGCCCCCGGGGAGCTGTTTTTT
CASSLSGRAPGELFF
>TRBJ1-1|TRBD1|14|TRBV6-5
TGTGCCAGCAGTTACCAGGGGGAGAACACTGAAGCTTTCTTT
CASSYQGENTEAFF
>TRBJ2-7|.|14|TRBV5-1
TGCGCCAGCAGCTTGGCAGGGGCTAGGTGGGAGCAGTACTTC
CASSLAGARWEQYF
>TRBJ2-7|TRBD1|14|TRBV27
TGTGCCAGCAGTTTAGTTACAGGGGGCGGCGAGCAGTACTTC
CASSLVTGGGEQYF
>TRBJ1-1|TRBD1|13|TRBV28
TGTGCCAGCAGTCGGGACAGGAACACTGAAGCTTTCTTT
CASSRDRNTEAFF
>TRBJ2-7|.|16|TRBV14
TGTGCCAGCAGCCAAGCTGTACAGGAAGACTCCTACGAGCAGTACTTC
CASSQAVQEDSYEQYF
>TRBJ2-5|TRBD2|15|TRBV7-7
TGTGCCAGCAGCCCGACGGGACTAGCTCGGGAGACCCAGTACTTC
CASSPTGLARETQYF
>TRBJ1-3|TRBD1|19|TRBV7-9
TGTGCCAGCAGCTCCCCGGGGACAGGGGTAGGAGGAAGCTTCTACACCATATATTTT
CASSSPGTGVGGSFYTIYF
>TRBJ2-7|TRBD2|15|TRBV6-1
TGTGCCAGCATTCCCGGGAGGGGGAATGCCTACGAGCAGTACTTC
CASIPGRGNAYEQYF
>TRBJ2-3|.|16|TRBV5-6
TGTGCCAGCAGCTCATGGAGGTATCGGTTCACAGATACGCAGTATTTT
CASSSWRYRFTDTQYF
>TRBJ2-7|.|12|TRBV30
TGTGCCTGGGACACAGGGCACTACGAGCAGTACTTC
CAWDTGHYEQYF
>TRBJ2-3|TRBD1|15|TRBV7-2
TGTGCCAGCGTCCTCGGGACAGGACTCACAGATACGCAGTATTTT
CASVLGTGLTDTQYF
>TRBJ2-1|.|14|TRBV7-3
TGTGCCAGCAGCCCGACGGGGACTCAGAATGAGCAGTTCTTC
CASSPTGTQNEQFF
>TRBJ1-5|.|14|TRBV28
TGTGCCAGCAGCCCCTCAAGCCGCAATCAGCCCCAGCATTTT
CASSPSSRNQPQHF
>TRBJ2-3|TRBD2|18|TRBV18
TGTGCCAGCTCACCGGCTTTACTAGCGGGGGACCCGGGAGATACGCAGTATTTT
CASSPALLAGDPGDTQYF
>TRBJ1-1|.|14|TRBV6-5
TGTGCCAGCAGTTTTACAGGGACGAACACTGAAGCTTTCTTT
CASSFTGTNTEAFF
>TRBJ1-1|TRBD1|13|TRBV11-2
TGTGCCAGCAGCTTGCCAGGGGGCACTGAAGCTTTCTTT
CASSLPGGTEAFF
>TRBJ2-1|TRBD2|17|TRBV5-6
TGTGCCAGCAGCTCCCCTTCTGGGGGGCGGGGGGTAGCCACGCAGTTCTTC
CASSSPSGGRGVATQFF
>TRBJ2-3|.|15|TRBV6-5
TGTGCCAGCAGTTACTCGAAGTATGTTGCGGATACGCAGTATTTT
CASSYSKYVADTQYF
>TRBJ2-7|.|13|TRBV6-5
TGTGCCAGCAGCCTCCGGGGCTCCTACGAGCAGTACTTC
CASSLRGSYEQYF
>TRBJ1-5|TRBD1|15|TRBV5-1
TGCGCCAGCAGCTGGACAGGGGGTAGCAATCAGCCCCAGCATTTT
CASSWTGGSNQPQHF
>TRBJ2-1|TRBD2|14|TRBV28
TGTGCCAGCAGGATTAGCGGGAGCTACAATGAGCAGTTCTTC
CASRISGSYNEQFF
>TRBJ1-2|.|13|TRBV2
TGTGCCAGCGGGGAGGGAGGTAACTATGGCTACACCTTC
CASGEGGNYGYTF
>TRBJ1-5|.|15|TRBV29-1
TGCAGCGTTGAAGTGGCGGGTTTTGGCAATCAGCCCCAGCATTTT
CSVEVAGFGNQPQHF
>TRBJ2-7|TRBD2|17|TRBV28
TGTGCCAGCAGTGATCTAGCGGGAGTAAACCGCCGGGGCGAGCAGTACTTC
CASSDLAGVNRRGEQYF